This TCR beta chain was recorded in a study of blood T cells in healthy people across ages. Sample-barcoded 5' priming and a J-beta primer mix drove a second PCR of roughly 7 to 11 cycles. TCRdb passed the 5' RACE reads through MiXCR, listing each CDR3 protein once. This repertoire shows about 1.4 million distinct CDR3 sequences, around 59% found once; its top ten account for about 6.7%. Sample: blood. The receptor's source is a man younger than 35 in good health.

The CDR3 spells CASSGAGATEAFF. The CDR3 nucleotides are TGTGCCAGCAGTGGGGCAGGGGCGACTGAAGCTTTCTTT. The chain carries TRBV25-1 and TRBJ1-1; D perhaps matches TRBD1 (6 bases). Trimming stripped 4 bases from V and 5 bases from J, with 11 bases between. The CDR3 covers 13 residues. Germline V gene sequence: CDR1 MGHDK, CDR2 SYGVNS. Looking up the rest from reference TRBV25-1 and TRBJ1-1 gives the full variable domain: EADIYQTPRYLVIGTGKKITLECSQTMGHDKMYWYQQDPGMELHLIHYSYGVNSTEKGDLSSESTVSRIRTEHFPLTLESARPSHTSQYLCASSGAGATEAFFGQGTRLTVV.